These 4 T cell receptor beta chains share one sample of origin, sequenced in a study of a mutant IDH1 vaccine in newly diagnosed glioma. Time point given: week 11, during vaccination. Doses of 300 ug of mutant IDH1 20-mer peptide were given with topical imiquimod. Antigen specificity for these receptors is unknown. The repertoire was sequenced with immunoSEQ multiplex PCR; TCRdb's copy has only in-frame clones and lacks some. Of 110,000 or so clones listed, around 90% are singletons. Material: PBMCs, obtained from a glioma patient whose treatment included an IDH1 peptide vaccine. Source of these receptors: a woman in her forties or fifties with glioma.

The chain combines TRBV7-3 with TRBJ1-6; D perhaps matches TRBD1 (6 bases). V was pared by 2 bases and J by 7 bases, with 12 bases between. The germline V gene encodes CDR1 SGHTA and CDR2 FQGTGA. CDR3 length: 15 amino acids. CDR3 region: CASSLEGGSNSPLHF. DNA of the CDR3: TGTGCCAGCAGCTTAGAGGGGGGGTCGAATTCACCCCTCCACTTT. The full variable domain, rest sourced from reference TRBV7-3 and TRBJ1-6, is GAGVSQTPSNKVTEKGKYVELRCDPISGHTALYWYRQSLGQGPEFLIYFQGTGAADDSGLPNDRFFAVRPEGSVSTLKIQRTERGDSAVYLCASSLEGGSNSPLHFGNGTRLTVT.

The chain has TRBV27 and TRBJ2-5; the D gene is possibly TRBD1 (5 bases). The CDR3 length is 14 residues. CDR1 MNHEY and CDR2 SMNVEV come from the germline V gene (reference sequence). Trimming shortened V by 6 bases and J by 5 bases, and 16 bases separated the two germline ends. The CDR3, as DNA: TGTGCCAGCAGCCCGACAGTGGGAATGGAGACCCAGTACTTC. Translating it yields CASSPTVGMETQYF.

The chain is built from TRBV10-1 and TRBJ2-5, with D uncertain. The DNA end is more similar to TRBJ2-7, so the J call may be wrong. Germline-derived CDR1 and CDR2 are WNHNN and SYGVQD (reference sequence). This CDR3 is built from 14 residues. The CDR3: CASSEGLLPYEQYF. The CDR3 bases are TGCGCCAGCAGTGAGGGGCTCCTTCCCTACGAGCAGTACTTC.

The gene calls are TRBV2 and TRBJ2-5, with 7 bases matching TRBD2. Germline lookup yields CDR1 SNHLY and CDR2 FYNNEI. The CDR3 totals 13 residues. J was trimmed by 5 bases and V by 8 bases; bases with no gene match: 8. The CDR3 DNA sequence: TGTGCCAGCGAAAGGGGACTACTGGAGACCCAGTACTTC. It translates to CASERGLLETQYF. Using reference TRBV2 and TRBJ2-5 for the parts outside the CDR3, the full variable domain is EPEVTQTPSHQVTQMGQEVILRCVPISNHLYFYWYRQILGQKVEFLVSFYNNEISEKSEIFDDQFSVERPDGSNFTLKIRSTKLEDSAMYFCASERGLLETQYFGPGTRLLVL.